A selection of T cell receptor beta chains follows, all from one sample in a study of T cell responses to AZD1222 COVID-19 vaccine. Method: immunoSEQ multiplex PCR; TCRdb's copy keeps in-frame clones and lacks some. The sample includes 130,000 or so clones, around 87% of them seen just once. Sequences were derived from peripheral blood, sampled 28 days after the second AZD1222 dose. All receptors derive from an adult who received the AZD1222 COVID-19 vaccine. CDR3s include the opening cysteine and the closing phenylalanine or tryptophan. Fields, in order: D gene, J gene, clone size, V gene, CDR3 DNA, CDR3 protein. The D gene is left open where the match is weak. Only part of the rows carry a size: once, few, many, or a class if the clone is expanded.

-	TRBJ1-4	once	TRBV28	TGTGCCAGCCTCGGAGCAGGGAACGAAAAACTGTTTTTT	CASLGAGNEKLFF
-	TRBJ2-1	-	TRBV19	TGTGCCAGTAAGCAGACTCCCGACAACTCCTACAATGAGCAGTTCTTC	CASKQTPDNSYNEQFF
-	TRBJ1-2	-	TRBV7-2	TGTGCCAGCAGCGCGACTTTCAGGGAATTATACTATGGCTACACCTTC	CASSATFRELYYGYTF
-	TRBJ1-1	-	TRBV6-1	TGTGCCAGCAGTCAAGATTACCTTAAGATGAACACTGAAGCTTTCTTT	CASSQDYLKMNTEAFF
TRBD1	TRBJ1-2	-	TRBV7-9	TGTGCCAGCAGCCCGACACCGGGACAGGCCGAACGCTTCTATGGCTACACCTTC	CASSPTPGQAERFYGYTF
-	TRBJ1-1	-	TRBV6-5	TGTGCCAGCAGTTACTCGAATGGCTGGGGGGACACTGAAGCTTTCTTT	CASSYSNGWGDTEAFF
TRBD2	TRBJ2-1	-	TRBV14	TGTGCCAGCAGCCAAGAAGGTGTTAGCGGGTGGAGCTCCTACAATGAGCAGTTCTTC	CASSQEGVSGWSSYNEQFF
TRBD1	TRBJ2-1	-	TRBV6-4	TGTGCCAGCAGTGACCAACAGGGGTCGGTGAATGAGCAGTTCTTC	CASSDQQGSVNEQFF
-	TRBJ1-3	-	TRBV14	TGTGCCAGCAGCCAAGAGAAAGACTCTGGAAACACCATATATTTT	CASSQEKDSGNTIYF
TRBD1	TRBJ2-2	-	TRBV6-4	TGTGCCAGCAGTCTGGACAGGCATACCGGGGAGCTGTTTTTT	CASSLDRHTGELFF
TRBD2	TRBJ2-5	-	TRBV19	TGTGCCAGTAGTATCGTAGCGGGGGAAGAGACCCAGTACTTC	CASSIVAGEETQYF
-	TRBJ1-5	-	TRBV4-1	TGCGCCAGCAGCCAAGTGACAAGCAATCAGCCCCAGCATTTT	CASSQVTSNQPQHF
-	TRBJ1-2	once	TRBV6-1	TGTGCCAGCAGTGAACTAGGGGGGGGACACTATGGCTACACCTTC	CASSELGGGHYGYTF
-	TRBJ2-5	-	TRBV19	TGTGCCGGCCGAGGACCCCGCGGGATGGACCAGTACTTC	CAGRGPRGMDQYF
TRBD2	TRBJ2-1	-	TRBV27	TGTGCCAGCAGCAAGCTAGCGGGGGGATCCAATGAGCAGTTCTTC	CASSKLAGGSNEQFF